Included here is one T cell receptor (beta chain) sequence, with context. Its antigen is undetermined. This sample is part of a study of cytomegalovirus exposure and HLA in healthy donors. Study information: It was reported in a later analysis that the roughly 120 validation repertoires used the same platform as the 666 first-cohort repertoires. Study-wide findings and caveats: Specificity of three CMV-associated chains for CMV antigens was verified in vitro.

V was pared by 2 bases and J by 7 bases, with 14 bases between. Germline assignment: CDR1 SGHAT and CDR2 FQNNGV. CDR3 size: 15 residues. Assay used: immunoSEQ multiplex PCR; TCRdb lists only in-frame clones, some missing. In the table there are approximately 220,000 clones, approximately 87% of which are singletons. These donors were members of the approximately 120-subject validation cohort, a group separate from the approximately 670-subject first cohort. The chain links TRBV11-2 to TRBJ2-2; D might be TRBD1 (5 bases). The source material was PBMCs. The clonotype was recovered from a man aged 18 to 30 in good health and CMV-seronegative. Here the CDR3 DNA reads TGTGCCAGCAGCTTATGGGATAGGGGAAACGGGGAGCTGTTTTTT. Translating it yields CASSLWDRGNGELFF.